Presented here are 28 T cell receptor beta chains from one specimen sequenced in a study of graft-versus-host responses after intestinal transplantation. Their recognized antigens are unknown. Some clones are missing from TCRdb's copy, which holds only in-frame ones; the method was immunoSEQ multiplex PCR. The sample holds approximately 71,000 clones; around 92% are singletons and the top ten take roughly 2.6%. The sample in question was unstimulated CD8+ T cells sorted from spleen or lymph node cells, obtained before intestinal transplant. These receptors were collected from a human donor who received an intestinal transplant.

J is TRBJ2-7 and V is TRBV4-1; no definite D call. The CDR3 spans 14 residues. The V gene's germline CDR1 is MGHRA and CDR2 YSYEKL. Trimming took 1 base from V and 1 from J, leaving 8 bases between them. The CDR3 sequence is CASSQVQYSYEQYF. The CDR3 nucleotides read TGCGCCAGCAGCCAAGTACAGTATTCCTACGAGCAGTACTTC.

The chain recombines TRBV6-6 with TRBJ2-7; D not certain. CDR3 length: 11 residues. V was pared by 6 bases and J by 7 bases, with 10 bases between. Germline-derived CDR1 and CDR2 are MNHNY and SVGAGI (reference sequence). The CDR3: CASRLLHEQYF. The DNA of the CDR3 is TGTGCCAGCAGACTTCTCCATGAGCAGTACTTC.

The rearrangement links TRBV27 to TRBJ2-5, with TRBD1 matching over 8 bases. V was clipped by 5 bases and J by 6 bases; unmatched bases: 8. The germline gives CDR1 MNHEY, CDR2 SMNVEV (reference sequence). CDR3 size: 14 residues. This CDR3 is CASSLDRGRKTQYF. For the CDR3, the DNA is TGTGCCAGCAGTCTAGACAGGGGCAGAAAGACCCAGTACTTC.

This rearrangement joins TRBV6-5 to TRBJ1-1; 7 bases line up with TRBD1. Germline CDR1 MNHEY, CDR2 SVGAGI. V trimming: 2 bases; J trimming: 4 bases; junction bases outside the gene matches: 4. This CDR3 comprises 14 residues. CDR3 residues: CASSYGTEITEAFF. The CDR3 DNA reads TGTGCCAGCAGTTACGGGACAGAGATCACTGAAGCTTTCTTT.

V usage is TRBV6-5 and J usage is TRBJ1-1, with TRBD1 identical over 7 bases. This CDR3 region has 13 residues. V was clipped by 5 bases and J by 4 bases; unmatched bases: 4. Germline assignment: CDR1 MNHEY and CDR2 SVGAGI. CDR3 loop: CASSHQGGTEAFF. DNA for the CDR3: TGTGCCAGCAGTCATCAGGGGGGCACTGAAGCTTTCTTT.

This chain connects TRBV7-9 to TRBJ1-1; D is possibly TRBD1 (5 bases). Germline values: CDR1 SEHNR, CDR2 FQNEAQ (reference sequence). V was trimmed by 1 base and J by 3 bases, leaving 12 bases between them. The CDR3 contains 15 residues. CDR3 DNA sequence: TGTGCCAGCAGCTTAGTGGGGGGTGGAGACACTGAAGCTTTCTTT. Protein sequence: CASSLVGGGDTEAFF.

This chain joins TRBV28 and TRBJ2-1; D possibly corresponds to TRBD2 (6 bases). V was shortened by 7 bases and J by 5 bases, with 12 bases between the two germline ends. The germline V gene has CDR1 MDHEN and CDR2 SYDVKM. The CDR3 consists of 13 residues. CDR3 bases: TGTGCCAGCAATAGACTAGTGAACAATGAGCAGTTCTTC. Residues: CASNRLVNNEQFF.

V and J are TRBV5-6 and TRBJ1-2, with TRBD1 identical over 7 bases. With V trimmed by 0 bases and J by 3 bases, 2 bases remained unmatched. The germline gives CDR1 SGHDT, CDR2 YYEEEE. The CDR3 covers 14 residues. The CDR3 region has the DNA TGTGCCAGCAGCTTGGGGGACAGCTACTATGGCTACACCTTC. Its protein product is CASSLGDSYYGYTF. Looking up the rest from reference TRBV5-6 and TRBJ1-2 gives the full variable domain: DAGVTQSPTHLIKTRGQQVTLRCSPKSGHDTVSWYQQALGQGPQFIFQYYEEEERQRGNFPDRFSGHQFPNYSSELNVNALLLGDSALYLCASSLGDSYYGYTFGSGTRLTVV.

J is TRBJ2-1 and V is TRBV27; D might be TRBD1 (6 bases). The CDR3 runs 15 residues. The germline V gene has CDR1 MNHEY and CDR2 SMNVEV (reference sequence). V was trimmed by 2 bases and J by 5 bases, leaving 13 bases between them. The CDR3 DNA reads as TGTGCCAGCAGTTTAGGGCAGGGGTTGGACAATGAGCAGTTCTTC. Protein product: CASSLGQGLDNEQFF.

The chain couples TRBV5-8 to TRBJ2-7, with 7 bases identical to TRBD1. The CDR3 is 17 amino acids. Germline V gives CDR1 SGHTS, CDR2 YDEGEE. V lost 1 base to trimming and J lost 3 bases; unmatched junction nucleotides: 13. The CDR3 DNA follows: TGTGCCAGCAGCTTGAAGTATAGTAGGGACAGCTACTACGAGCAGTACTTC. It translates to CASSLKYSRDSYYEQYF.

V is TRBV10-3 and J is TRBJ2-1, with D maybe TRBD2 (6 bases). Deletions cut 6 bases from V and 8 bases from J, with 20 bases between. The CDR3 runs 15 residues. The germline V gene encodes CDR1 ENHRY and CDR2 SYGVKD. Here the CDR3 DNA reads TGTGCCATCAGGGGTGGGGCGGGGAACCTTCATGAGCAGTTCTTC. Translation: CAIRGGAGNLHEQFF.

The V call is TRBV5-1, the J call TRBJ2-1; D perhaps matches TRBD1 (6 bases). Trimming stripped 3 bases from V and 4 bases from J, with 20 bases between. The germline gives CDR1 SGHRS, CDR2 YFSETQ. The CDR3 spans 17 residues. The chain's CDR3 is CASSSHPTTGEYNEQFF. The DNA for the CDR3 is TGCGCCAGCAGCTCCCACCCCACGACAGGCGAATACAATGAGCAGTTCTTC.

The chain links TRBV6-1 to TRBJ2-1, with D possibly TRBD1 on 5 matching bases. V shed 1 base and J shed 3 bases, with 10 bases lying between them. CDR3 length equals 15 residues. The germline V gene has CDR1 MNHNS and CDR2 SASEGT. The CDR3 DNA follows: TGTGCCAGCAGTGAAGGGGGCTATATCTACAATGAGCAGTTCTTC. Residues: CASSEGGYIYNEQFF.

The chain recombines TRBV5-1 with TRBJ2-7; the match to TRBD1 covers 10 bases. Trimming took 3 bases from V and 5 from J; bases not matched to a gene: 5. The CDR3 length is 14 residues. Germline values: CDR1 SGHRS, CDR2 YFSETQ. CDR3 DNA: TGCGCCAGCAGCTCGGGACAGGGGTTGAACGAGCAGTACTTC. Amino acid sequence: CASSSGQGLNEQYF.

This rearrangement joins TRBV7-7 to TRBJ2-5; the match to TRBD2 covers 11 bases. The germline gives CDR1 SSHAT, CDR2 FNYEAQ (reference sequence). This CDR3 region has 14 residues. CDR3 bases: TGTGCTAGCGGACCGGGACTAGCGGAAGAGACCCAGTACTTC. Translated, it gives CASGPGLAEETQYF.

The chain employs TRBV5-6 and TRBJ1-5; a possible D gene is TRBD1 (6 bases). CDR1 is SGHDT and CDR2 is YYEEEE in the germline V gene. V lost 0 bases and J 1 base, leaving 14 bases between the germline ends. The CDR3 has 17 residues. The CDR3 DNA is TGTGCCAGCAGCTTGGGTTACGGGACATTAAGCAATCAGCCCCAGCATTTT. It translates to CASSLGYGTLSNQPQHF.

The V gene is TRBV11-2, the J gene TRBJ2-1; unclear D gene. V was shortened by 5 bases and J by 7 bases, with 18 bases between the two germline ends. The CDR3 runs 15 residues. The germline CDR1 and CDR2 sequences are SGHAT and FQNNGV. The CDR3 spells CASSTRPSGYNEQFF. In DNA, the CDR3 is TGTGCCAGCAGCACCCGGCCCTCCGGGTATAATGAGCAGTTCTTC.

This clone is a singleton in its sample. V and J are TRBV28 and TRBJ2-7, with TRBD2 matching over 9 bases. The CDR3 totals 14 residues. V lost 6 bases, J lost 1 base, and 4 bases stayed unmatched. CDR1 is MDHEN, CDR2 SYDVKM, per germline. CDR3 protein: CASSITSGSYEQYF. The CDR3 DNA reads TGTGCCAGCAGCATAACTAGCGGGTCCTACGAGCAGTACTTC.

The chain recombines TRBV18 with TRBJ2-1, with 9 bases matching TRBD2. Germline assignment: CDR1 KGHSH and CDR2 LQKENI. This CDR3 is built from 14 residues. Trimming cost V 5 bases and J 14 bases; bases outside gene matches: 13. For the CDR3, the DNA is TGTGCCAGCTCAAGTAGCGGGAGCGCCGCAGTGAAGTTCTTC. This gives the protein CASSSSGSAAVKFF.

The V and J genes are TRBV28 and TRBJ2-7; 7 nucleotides match TRBD2. The CDR3 covers 17 residues. Germline CDR1 reads MDHEN; CDR2 reads SYDVKM. The ends lost 5 bases at V and 2 bases at J; junction bases unmatched: 15. For the CDR3, the DNA is TGTGCCAGCAGTCCGGGGCTAGCGGAGCTCCGAGCCTACGAGCAGTACTTC. It is translated as CASSPGLAELRAYEQYF.

The V call is TRBV13, the J call TRBJ1-2; D ambiguous. V gave up 4 bases and J gave up 8 bases, with 11 bases separating them. The CDR3 covers 12 residues. Germline-derived CDR1 and CDR2 are PRHDT and FYEKMQ (reference sequence). Here the CDR3 DNA reads TGTGCCAGCAGCTCCCTCCTTGGCGGCTACACCTTC. Amino acids: CASSSLLGGYTF.

This clone appeared a few times. The chain couples TRBV19 to TRBJ2-2; 8 bases fit TRBD1. Germline loops: CDR1 LNHDA, CDR2 SQIVND (reference sequence). Germline trimming cut 8 bases from V and 6 bases from J; bases unmatched to any gene: 8. This CDR3 contains 14 residues. CDR3 region: CASAATGESGELFF. CDR3 sequence (DNA): TGTGCCAGTGCCGCGACAGGGGAATCCGGGGAGCTGTTTTTT.

The chain employs TRBV5-4 and TRBJ2-5, with a tentative D call TRBD2 (5 bases). CDR3 size: 13 residues. The germline V and J ends were trimmed by 10 bases and 0 bases, with 13 bases remaining between them. Germline values: CDR1 SGHNT, CDR2 YYREEE (reference sequence). The CDR3 sequence is CARRLGYQETQYF. DNA for the CDR3: TGTGCCCGGAGGCTGGGGTACCAAGAGACCCAGTACTTC.

This chain uses TRBV5-1 with TRBJ2-2, with 8 positions matching TRBD1. Germline lookup yields CDR1 SGHRS and CDR2 YFSETQ. The CDR3 runs 17 residues. With 1 base clipped from V and 4 bases from J, the junction kept 9 bases outside the gene matches. CDR3 region: CASSLFRTGFGTGELFF. CDR3 coding DNA: TGCGCCAGCAGCTTGTTTAGGACAGGGTTCGGCACCGGGGAGCTGTTTTTT.

V gene TRBV4-1 combines with J gene TRBJ1-6, with unresolved D. Trimming took off 0 bases at V and 1 base at J, with 16 bases between the two ends. In germline, CDR1 is MGHRA, CDR2 YSYEKL. The CDR3 extends over 19 amino acids. The CDR3 coding sequence is TGCGCCAGCAGCCAAGATGGGTATTCGGAGAATTCCTATAATTCACCCCTCCACTTT. Translation gives CASSQDGYSENSYNSPLHF.

The rearrangement joins TRBV4-1 to TRBJ2-7; TRBD2 matches 13 bases. V lost 0 bases and J lost 4; bases outside the gene matches: 6. The CDR3 covers 17 residues. Per the germline V gene, CDR1 is MGHRA and CDR2 is YSYEKL. CDR3 in amino acids: CASSQDPLAGGRYEQYF. As DNA, the CDR3 is TGCGCCAGCAGCCAAGACCCACTAGCGGGAGGGCGATACGAGCAGTACTTC.

The V call is TRBV11-2, the J call TRBJ2-7; D uncertain. The germline gives CDR1 SGHAT, CDR2 FQNNGV. This CDR3 region has 13 residues. The germline V and J ends were trimmed by 2 bases and 3 bases, with 8 bases remaining between them. This chain's CDR3 is CASSLSIRYEQYF. The DNA for the CDR3 is TGTGCCAGCAGCTTAAGCATCCGCTACGAGCAGTACTTC.

This rearrangement joins TRBV28 to TRBJ2-7; 13 bases line up with TRBD2. With 6 bases clipped from V and 0 bases from J, the junction kept 14 bases outside the gene matches. Germline V gene data show CDR1 as MDHEN and CDR2 as SYDVKM. The CDR3 sequence is 19 residues long. Here the CDR3 reads CASSPYLTSGRTLSYEQYF. DNA of the CDR3: TGTGCCAGCAGCCCTTACCTGACTAGCGGGAGGACCCTCTCCTACGAGCAGTACTTC.